This record concerns one TCR beta chain sequence. What it recognizes is unknown. This entry is derived from a study of PD-L1 blockade in urothelial cancer. Study summary: Blood analysis occurred 3 weeks (second dose) and 6 weeks after treatment start. T cell content in blood samples showed a median of about 140,000.

Templates that were synthetic TCR analogs were spiked into each PCR. Clones were read by immunoSEQ multiplex PCR, and TCRdb kept only the in-frame ones, dropping some. The sample lists tens of thousands of clones; roughly 85% were seen once. Sample time point: peripheral blood 6 weeks after treatment start. Study-level points and caveats: Pretreatment TCR clonality in blood, when below the median, was predictive of better survival.

The sequenced sample was PBMCs, obtained around atezolizumab (anti-PD-L1) treatment. The source is a man in his sixties or seventies with urothelial cancer.

The CDR3 reads CASSERHGSQPQHF. CDR3 nucleotides: TGTGCCAGCAGTGAACGCCATGGCAGTCAGCCCCAGCATTTT. V and J are TRBV28 and TRBJ1-5; no definite D call. The CDR3 is 14 residues long. Trimming removed 5 bases at V and 6 bases at J, with 14 bases between. Per the germline V gene, CDR1 is MDHEN and CDR2 is SYDVKM.